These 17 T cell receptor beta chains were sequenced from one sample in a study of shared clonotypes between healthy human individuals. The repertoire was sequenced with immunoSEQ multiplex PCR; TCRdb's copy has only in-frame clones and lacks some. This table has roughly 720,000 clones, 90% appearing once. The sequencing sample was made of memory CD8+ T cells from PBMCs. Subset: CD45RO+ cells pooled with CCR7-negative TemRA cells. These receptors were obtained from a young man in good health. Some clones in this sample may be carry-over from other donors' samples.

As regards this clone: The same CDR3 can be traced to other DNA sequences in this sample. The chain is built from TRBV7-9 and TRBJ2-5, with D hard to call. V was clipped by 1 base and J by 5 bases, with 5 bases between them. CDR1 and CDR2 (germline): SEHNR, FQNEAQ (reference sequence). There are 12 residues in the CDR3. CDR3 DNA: TGTGCCAGCAGCTTAGAACGGGAGACCCAGTACTTC. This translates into CASSLERETQYF.

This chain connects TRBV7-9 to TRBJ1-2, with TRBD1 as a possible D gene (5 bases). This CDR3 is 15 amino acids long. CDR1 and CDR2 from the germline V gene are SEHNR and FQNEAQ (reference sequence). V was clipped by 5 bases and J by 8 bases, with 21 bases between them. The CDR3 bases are TGTGCCAGCAGCCTATCCGCGGGGGACGATAAAGGCTACACCTTC. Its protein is CASSLSAGDDKGYTF.

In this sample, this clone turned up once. This CDR3 is CASSSLLGATSRDNEQFF. The CDR3, as DNA: TGTGCCAGCAGCTCCCTCCTCGGGGCGACATCCCGCGACAATGAGCAGTTCTTC. The chain couples TRBV7-2 to TRBJ2-1, with D possibly being TRBD1 or TRBD2 (5 bases each). V lost 4 bases to trimming and J lost 5 bases, with 24 bases between them. The CDR3 consists of 18 residues. The germline gives CDR1 SGHTA, CDR2 FQGNSA. The variable domain in full, completed from reference TRBV7-2 and TRBJ2-1, reads GAGVSQSPSNKVTEKGKDVELRCDPISGHTALYWYRQSLGQGLEFLIYFQGNSAPDKSGLPSDRFSAERTGGSVSTLTIQRTQQEDSAVYLCASSSLLGATSRDNEQFFGPGTRLTVL.

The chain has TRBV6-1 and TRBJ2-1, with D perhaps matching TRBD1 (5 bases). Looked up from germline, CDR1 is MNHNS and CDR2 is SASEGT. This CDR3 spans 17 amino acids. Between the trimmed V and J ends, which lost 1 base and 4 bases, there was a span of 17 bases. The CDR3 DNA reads TGTGCCAGCAGTGAAGAAGTGTGGGGCGAACAATACAATGAGCAGTTCTTC. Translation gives CASSEEVWGEQYNEQFF.

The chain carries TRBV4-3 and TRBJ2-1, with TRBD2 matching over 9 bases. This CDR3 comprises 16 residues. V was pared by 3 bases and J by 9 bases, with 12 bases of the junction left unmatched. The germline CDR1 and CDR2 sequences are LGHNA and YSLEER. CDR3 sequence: CASSQEIAGVFSEQFF. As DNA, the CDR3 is TGCGCCAGCAGCCAGGAAATAGCGGGAGTTTTTAGTGAGCAGTTCTTC.

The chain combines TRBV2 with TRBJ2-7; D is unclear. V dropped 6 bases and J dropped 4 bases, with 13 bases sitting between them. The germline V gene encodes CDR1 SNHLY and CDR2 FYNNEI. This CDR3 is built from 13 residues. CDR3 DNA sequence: TGTGCCAGCAGGGCGACCAGTTTTTACGAGCAGTACTTC. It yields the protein CASRATSFYEQYF.

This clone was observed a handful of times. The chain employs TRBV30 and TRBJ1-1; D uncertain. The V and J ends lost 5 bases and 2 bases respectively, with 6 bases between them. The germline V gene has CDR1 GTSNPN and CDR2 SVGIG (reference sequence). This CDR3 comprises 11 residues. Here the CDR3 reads CAWPHNTEAFF. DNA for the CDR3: TGTGCCTGGCCACACAACACTGAAGCTTTCTTT.

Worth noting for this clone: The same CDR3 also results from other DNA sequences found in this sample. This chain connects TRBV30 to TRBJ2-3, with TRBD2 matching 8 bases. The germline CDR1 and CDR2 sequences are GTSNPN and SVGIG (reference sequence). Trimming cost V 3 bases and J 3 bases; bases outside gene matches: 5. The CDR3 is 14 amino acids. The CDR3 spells CAWSSAGATDTQYF. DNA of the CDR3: TGTGCCTGGAGCTCAGCGGGAGCTACAGATACGCAGTATTTT.

Here the CDR3 reads CASSQRRTGSYEQYF. In nucleotides, the CDR3 is TGCGCCAGCAGCCAAAGAAGGACTGGCTCCTACGAGCAGTACTTC. V gene TRBV4-1 combines with J gene TRBJ2-7; possible D gene TRBD2, 5 bases. Between the trimmed V and J ends, which lost 2 bases and 0 bases, there was a span of 11 bases. The CDR3 is 15 amino acids. Germline values: CDR1 MGHRA, CDR2 YSYEKL.

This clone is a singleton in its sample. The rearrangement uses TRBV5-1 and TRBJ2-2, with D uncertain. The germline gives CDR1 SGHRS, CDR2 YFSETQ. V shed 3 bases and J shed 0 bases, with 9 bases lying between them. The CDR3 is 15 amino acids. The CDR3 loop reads CASSSTLSNTGELFF. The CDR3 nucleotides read TGCGCCAGCAGCTCAACTTTGTCGAACACCGGGGAGCTGTTTTTT.

The DNA for the CDR3 is TGTGCCAGCAGTTCGGACAGGGACTATGGCTACACCTTC. Its translation: CASSSDRDYGYTF. The chain has TRBV28 and TRBJ1-2; the match to TRBD1 covers 8 bases. With 4 bases clipped from V and 3 bases from J, the junction kept 1 base outside the gene matches. The CDR3 is 13 amino acids. CDR1 is MDHEN and CDR2 is SYDVKM in the germline V gene.

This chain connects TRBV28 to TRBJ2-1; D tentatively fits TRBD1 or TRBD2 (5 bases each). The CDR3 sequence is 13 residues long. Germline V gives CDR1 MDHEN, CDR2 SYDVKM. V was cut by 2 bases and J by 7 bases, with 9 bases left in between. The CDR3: CASSLSGGNEQFF. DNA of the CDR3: TGTGCCAGCAGTTTAAGTGGGGGAAATGAGCAGTTCTTC.

The CDR3 sequence: CASSQGEQFF. Here the CDR3 DNA reads TGTGCCAGCTCACAGGGAGAGCAGTTCTTC. The gene calls are TRBV18 and TRBJ2-1; D is uncertain. This CDR3 spans 10 amino acids. V was clipped by 4 bases and J by 10 bases, with 5 bases between them. Germline V gene lookup returns CDR1 KGHSH and CDR2 LQKENI.

The CDR3: CASRKREGHTQYF. CDR3 nucleotide sequence: TGTGCCAGTAGGAAGCGGGAGGGCCATACGCAGTATTTT. The J gene is TRBJ2-3, the V gene TRBV19; 10 nucleotides agree with TRBD2. V trimming: 6 bases; J trimming: 7 bases; junction bases outside the gene matches: 4. Germline values: CDR1 LNHDA, CDR2 SQIVND (reference sequence). The length of the CDR3 is 13 residues.

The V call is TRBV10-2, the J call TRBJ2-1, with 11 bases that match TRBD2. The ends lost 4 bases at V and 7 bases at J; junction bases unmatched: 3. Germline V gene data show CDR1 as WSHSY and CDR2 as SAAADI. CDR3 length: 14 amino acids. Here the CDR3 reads CASSVLAGVNEQFF. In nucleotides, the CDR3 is TGCGCCAGCAGTGTACTAGCGGGAGTAAATGAGCAGTTCTTC.

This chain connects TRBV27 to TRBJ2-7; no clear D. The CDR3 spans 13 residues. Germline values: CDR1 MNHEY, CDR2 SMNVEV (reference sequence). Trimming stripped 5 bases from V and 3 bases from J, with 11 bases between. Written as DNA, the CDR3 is TGTGCCAGCAGTAGAGACCCAAGCTACGAGCAGTACTTC. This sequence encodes CASSRDPSYEQYF.

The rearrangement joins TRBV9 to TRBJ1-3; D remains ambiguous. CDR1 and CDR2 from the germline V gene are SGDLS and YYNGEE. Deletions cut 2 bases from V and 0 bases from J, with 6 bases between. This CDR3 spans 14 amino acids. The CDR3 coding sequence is TGTGCCAGCAGCGTGGTAGACTCTGGAAACACCATATATTTT. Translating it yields CASSVVDSGNTIYF.